Sequencing of this T cell receptor beta chain was carried out in a study of cytomegalovirus exposure and HLA in healthy donors. Comment on this clone: Its target is unknown.

Germline V gene lookup returns CDR1 SGDLS and CDR2 YYNGEE. This CDR3 spans 15 amino acids. The V end lost 4 bases, the J end lost 9 bases, and 17 bases lay between the germline ends. 60 Vbeta and 13 Jbeta primers were used in PCR. Clones were read by immunoSEQ multiplex PCR, and TCRdb kept only the in-frame ones, dropping some. Its table records around 50,000 clones. The study's findings and limits: In vitro experiments confirmed that three CMV-associated chains were specific for CMV antigens. The majority of CMV-associated TCR beta chains were reported as apparently HLA-restricted in a later analysis.

The rearrangement links TRBV9 to TRBJ1-6; tentatively, D is TRBD1 (6 bases). Sequencing was performed on PBMCs. The sequence was obtained from a male donor in good health and CMV-seropositive. CDR3 sequence reads: CASSSTGGAGSPLHF. DNA of the CDR3: TGTGCCAGCAGCTCGACGGGGGGGGCAGGTTCACCCCTCCACTTT.